Listed below are T cell receptor beta chains from one sample, sequenced in a study of blood T cell repertoires in COVID-19. Sequencing used immunoSEQ multiplex PCR; TCRdb keeps in-frame clones, though not all of them. The sample has approximately 400,000 clones; around 84% are singletons. The sample comprised peripheral blood. All receptors derive from a human donor with acute or convalescent COVID-19. The donor label of this sample is uncertain. The CDR3 runs from the conserved cysteine through the conserved F or W. The D gene is left open where the match is weak. Only part of the rows carry a size: once, few, many, or a class if the clone is expanded.

J | size | V | D | DNA | CDR3
TRBJ2-7 | NA | TRBV2 | NA | TGTGCCGTCGGACAGTCCCCTCTCGGGATATCCTACGAGCAGTACTTC | CAVGQSPLGISYEQYF
TRBJ2-3 | NA | TRBV30 | NA | TGTGCCTGGAGACTAGAGACAGATACGCAGTATTTT | CAWRLETDTQYF
TRBJ2-1 | few | TRBV18 | TRBD1 | TGTGCCAGCTCACCTGGACAGGCGTTTACCGGGAATGAGCAGTTCTTC | CASSPGQAFTGNEQFF
TRBJ1-1 | NA | TRBV7-9 | NA | TGTGCCAGCAGCTTAGCCCCTCTGGGGCAGACGAACACTGAAGCTTTCTTT | CASSLAPLGQTNTEAFF
TRBJ1-2 | NA | TRBV5-1 | TRBD1 | TGCGCCAGCAGCCCCGGGACAGTCTATGGCTACACCTTC | CASSPGTVYGYTF
TRBJ2-5 | NA | TRBV6-2/TRBV6-3 | TRBD1 | TGTGCCAGCAGTCCGGACAGGCTTAGAGGGAAGACCCAGTACTTC | CASSPDRLRGKTQYF
TRBJ1-5 | NA | TRBV4-2 | NA | TGTGCCAGCAGCCAAGAAATAAGTGGCCGGGGACAGCCCCAGCATTTT | CASSQEISGRGQPQHF
TRBJ2-7 | NA | TRBV7-9 | NA | TGTGCCAGCAGCTTAGCGTTCGGGATTACCTACGAGCAGTACTTC | CASSLAFGITYEQYF
TRBJ1-1 | NA | TRBV15 | TRBD1 | TGTGCCACCAGCAGGGACAGGGGTCTGAGCACTGAAGCTTTCTTT | CATSRDRGLSTEAFF
TRBJ1-2 | NA | TRBV7-9 | NA | TGTGCCAGCAGCTTAGTACAGAACTATGGCTACACCTTC | CASSLVQNYGYTF
TRBJ1-3 | NA | TRBV14 | TRBD1 | TGTGCCAGCAGCTTACAGGGGTCTTCATCCCGCACCATATATTTT | CASSLQGSSSRTIYF
TRBJ1-1 | few | TRBV11-2 | NA | TGTGCCAGCAGCACAGGGAGAACTGAAGCTTTCTTT | CASSTGRTEAFF
TRBJ1-2 | NA | TRBV7-2 | NA | TGTGCCAGCAGCTCACCGATGGGGACTTATGGCTACACCTTC | CASSSPMGTYGYTF
TRBJ1-1 | NA | TRBV7-9 | TRBD1 | TGTGCCAGCAGCCCGGGACAGGGGAGAACTGAAGCTTTCTTT | CASSPGQGRTEAFF
TRBJ1-4 | NA | TRBV19 | NA | TGTGCCAGTAGGACAACCGGGGCAACTAATGAAAAACTGTTTTTT | CASRTTGATNEKLFF
TRBJ1-5 | once | TRBV2 | TRBD1 | TGTGCCAGCAGTGACCGCACAGGGGCAAATCAGCCCCAGCATTTT | CASSDRTGANQPQHF
TRBJ1-2 | NA | TRBV12-3/TRBV12-4 | NA | TGTGCCAGCAGTACCCGGGTCCATGACGGCTACACCTTC | CASSTRVHDGYTF
TRBJ2-1 | NA | TRBV27 | TRBD2 | TGTGCCAGCAGTCTCGTTAGCGGGATGTACAATGAGCAGTTCTTC | CASSLVSGMYNEQFF
TRBJ2-7 | NA | TRBV11-2 | TRBD2 | TGTGCCAGCAGCTTTCTAGCGGCCGGAAGCTCCTACGAGCAGTACTTC | CASSFLAAGSSYEQYF
TRBJ1-2 | NA | TRBV12-3/TRBV12-4 | NA | TGTGCCAGCAGTACAAGTCTCGATGGCTACACCTTC | CASSTSLDGYTF
TRBJ2-1 | once | TRBV11-2 | NA | TGTGCCAGCAGCTTAGCAGGGTGGAATGAGCAGTTCTTC | CASSLAGWNEQFF
TRBJ2-1 | once | TRBV19 | NA | TGTGCCAGTAGTTCGTGGTTAGTAGGGGATGAGCAGTTCTTC | CASSSWLVGDEQFF
TRBJ1-2 | few | TRBV19 | TRBD1 | TGTGCCAGTAGTAAAAACCGGGACAGCTTTACGGGGACCTTC | CASSKNRDSFTGTF
TRBJ1-5 | NA | TRBV5-1 | TRBD1 | TGCGCCAGCAGCTCGGGACAGGGGAATCATCAGCCCCAGCATTTT | CASSSGQGNHQPQHF
TRBJ2-5 | NA | TRBV3-1/TRBV3-2 | TRBD2 | TGTGCCAGCAGCCAAGAACGCGGCGGAAGGACGGGACTAGATTCCCAAGAGACCCAGTACTTC | CASSQERGGRTGLDSQETQYF
TRBJ1-1 | NA | TRBV3-1/TRBV3-2 | NA | TGTGCCAGCAGCCAAGGACAGCGACCGCAGAAAGCTTTCTTT | CASSQGQRPQKAFF
TRBJ1-1 | NA | TRBV30 | NA | TGTGCCTGGACCGGACAGTCTTTTAACACTGAAGCTTTCTTT | CAWTGQSFNTEAFF
TRBJ2-1 | NA | TRBV15 | TRBD2 | TGTGCCACCAGCAGACTAGCGGGGGCGGTTGAGCAGTTCTTC | CATSRLAGAVEQFF
TRBJ2-1 | NA | TRBV5-1 | TRBD1 | TGCGCCAGCAGCCGCGGACAGGGTTACAATGAGCAGTTCTTC | CASSRGQGYNEQFF
TRBJ2-7 | NA | TRBV11-2 | TRBD1 | TGTGCCAGCAGCTTCACTTGGGACAGTCTGTACGAGCAGTACTTC | CASSFTWDSLYEQYF
TRBJ2-5 | NA | TRBV7-9 | TRBD2 | TGTGCCAGCAGATTGGGACTACAAGAGACCCAGTACTTC | CASRLGLQETQYF
TRBJ1-1 | NA | TRBV19 | NA | TGTGCCAGTAGTCCGGAACGTAGGGGGGGTGAAGCTTTCTTT | CASSPERRGGEAFF
TRBJ1-1 | NA | TRBV9 | NA | TGTGCCAGCAGCGTAGCTGGCAGGGCGGTTGAAGCTTTCTTT | CASSVAGRAVEAFF
TRBJ2-6 | few | TRBV18 | TRBD1 | TGTGCCAGCTCACCACGCCCGGGACAGAGAACTACTGGGGCCAACGTCCTGACTTTC | CASSPRPGQRTTGANVLTF
TRBJ1-2 | once | TRBV5-1 | TRBD1 | TGCGCCAGCAGCTTGGGGGGCCAGGGGGCTCGTATAGGCTACACCTTC | CASSLGGQGARIGYTF
TRBJ1-1 | once | TRBV25-1 | TRBD1 | TGTGCCAGCAGTGGGCGACAGGGGTTGGATACTGAAGCTTTCTTT | CASSGRQGLDTEAFF
TRBJ1-3 | NA | TRBV5-1 | TRBD1 | TGCGCCAGCACCCGGGGACAGGGGAGCGGAAACACCATATATTTT | CASTRGQGSGNTIYF
TRBJ1-6 | NA | TRBV30 | NA | TGTGCCTGGAGTGATAACAGCAACCCTAATTCACCCCTCCACTTT | CAWSDNSNPNSPLHF
TRBJ1-2 | many | TRBV3-1/TRBV3-2 | NA | TGTGCCAGCAGCCATGTCAGGCGACCTAACTATGGCTACACCTTC | CASSHVRRPNYGYTF
TRBJ1-3 | NA | TRBV5-1 | NA | TGCGCCAGCAGCGTAAGTACAGGAGTCTCTGGAAACACCATATATTTT | CASSVSTGVSGNTIYF
TRBJ1-1 | NA | TRBV18 | NA | TGTGCCAGCTCACCACCGGACACCTTGAACACTGAAGCTTTCTTT | CASSPPDTLNTEAFF
TRBJ1-2 | NA | TRBV12-3/TRBV12-4 | NA | TGTGCCAGCAGCCCAGGGAGGGGTTATGGCTACACCTTC | CASSPGRGYGYTF
TRBJ2-7 | NA | TRBV28 | TRBD2 | TGTGCCAGCCAAGCGGGGGCCGCCTACGAGCAGTACTTC | CASQAGAAYEQYF
TRBJ1-3 | once | TRBV18 | TRBD1 | TGTGCCAGCTCACCGACGACAGGGGGAAGAAACACCATATATTTT | CASSPTTGGRNTIYF
TRBJ1-2 | NA | TRBV12-3/TRBV12-4 | NA | TGTGCCAGCAGTTTGGGGAGTGACTATGGCTACACCTTC | CASSLGSDYGYTF
TRBJ1-4 | NA | TRBV5-4 | NA | TGTGCCAGCAGCTTGGTCCCGTCCGAAAAACTGTTTTTT | CASSLVPSEKLFF
TRBJ1-2 | NA | TRBV5-4 | TRBD1 | TGTGCCAGCAGCTTGCTCGGGACAGGTGTCTATGGCTACACCTTC | CASSLLGTGVYGYTF
TRBJ1-1 | NA | TRBV4-1 | NA | TGCGCCAGCAGCCAACCCGGACAGTCTGAAGCTTTCTTT | CASSQPGQSEAFF
TRBJ2-1 | NA | TRBV9 | NA | TGTGCCAGCAGCGCACGGGATTTGGGCACCTACAATGAGCAGTTCTTC | CASSARDLGTYNEQFF
TRBJ2-1 | few | TRBV2 | NA | TGTGCCAGCAGTTCGTCCATTCCGGGGGAGCAGTTCTTC | CASSSSIPGEQFF
TRBJ1-1 | NA | TRBV6-1 | NA | TGTGCCAGCAGTGAGGACATGAACACTGAAGCTTTCTTT | CASSEDMNTEAFF
TRBJ2-1 | NA | TRBV18 | NA | TGTGCCAGCTCACCACCGGCGGCGGGTGACTACAATGAGCAGTTCTTC | CASSPPAAGDYNEQFF
TRBJ2-7 | few | TRBV27 | NA | TGTGCTGCGGGCCTCTACGAGCAGTACTTC | CAAGLYEQYF
TRBJ2-2 | NA | TRBV7-9 | NA | TGTGCCAGCAGCTCCAGTGGCGGGGCTCAGGGCACCGGGGAGCTGTTTTTT | CASSSSGGAQGTGELFF
TRBJ1-5 | NA | TRBV2 | NA | TGTGCCAGCGGCAGGGAGGGCAATCAGCCCCAGCATTTT | CASGREGNQPQHF
TRBJ1-2 | NA | TRBV19 | NA | TGTGCCAGTACTGGGGGCTACGGCTACACCTTC | CASTGGYGYTF
TRBJ2-7 | NA | TRBV12-3/TRBV12-4 | NA | TGTGCCAGGGCCAGGAGGACCTACGAGCAGTACTTC | CARARRTYEQYF